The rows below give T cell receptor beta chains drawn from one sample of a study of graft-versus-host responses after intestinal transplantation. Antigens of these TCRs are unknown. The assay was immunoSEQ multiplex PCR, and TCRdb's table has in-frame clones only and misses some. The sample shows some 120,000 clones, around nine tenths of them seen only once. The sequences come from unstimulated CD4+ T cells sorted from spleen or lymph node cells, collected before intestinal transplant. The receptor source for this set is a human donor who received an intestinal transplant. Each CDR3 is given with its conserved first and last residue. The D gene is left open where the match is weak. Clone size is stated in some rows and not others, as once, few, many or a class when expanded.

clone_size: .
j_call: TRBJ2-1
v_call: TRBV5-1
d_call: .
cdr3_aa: CASSPFEGDAYNEQFF
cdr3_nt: TGCGCCAGCAGCCCCTTTGAGGGGGACGCCTACAATGAGCAGTTCTTC

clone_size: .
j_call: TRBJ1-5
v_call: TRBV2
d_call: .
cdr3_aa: CASSEERGRAQPQHF
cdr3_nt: TGTGCCAGCAGTGAAGAACGGGGGAGAGCACAGCCCCAGCATTTT

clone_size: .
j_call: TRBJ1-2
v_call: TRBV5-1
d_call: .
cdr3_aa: CASSWQGIVNYGYTF
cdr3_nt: TGCGCCAGCAGCTGGCAGGGAATCGTCAACTATGGCTACACCTTC

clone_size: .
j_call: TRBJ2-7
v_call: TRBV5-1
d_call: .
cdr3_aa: CASRRDPSREQYF
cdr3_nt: TGCGCCAGCAGGCGGGACCCATCCCGAGAGCAGTACTTC

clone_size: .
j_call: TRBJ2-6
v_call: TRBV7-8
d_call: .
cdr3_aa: CASSSARVSGANVLTF
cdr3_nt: TGTGCCAGCAGCTCCGCCCGGGTCTCTGGGGCCAACGTCCTGACTTTC

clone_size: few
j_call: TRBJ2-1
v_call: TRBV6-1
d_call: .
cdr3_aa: CASRPSSGNEQFF
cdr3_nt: TGTGCCAGCCGGCCTTCTTCGGGCAATGAGCAGTTCTTC

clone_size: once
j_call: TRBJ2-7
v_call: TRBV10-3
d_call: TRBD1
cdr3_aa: CAIMAGQGYEQYF
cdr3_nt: TGTGCCATCATGGCCGGACAGGGCTACGAGCAGTACTTC

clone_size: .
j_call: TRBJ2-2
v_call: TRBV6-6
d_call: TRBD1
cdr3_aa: CASSRQGTNTGELFF
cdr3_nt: TGTGCCAGCAGTCGACAGGGTACGAACACCGGGGAGCTGTTTTTT

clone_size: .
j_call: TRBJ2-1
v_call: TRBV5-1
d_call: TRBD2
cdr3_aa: CASPPGGSKYNEQFF
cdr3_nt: TGCGCCAGCCCCCCTGGCGGGAGCAAATACAATGAGCAGTTCTTC

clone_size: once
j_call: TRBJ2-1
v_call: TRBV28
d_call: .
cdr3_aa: CASRYINEQFF
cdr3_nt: TGTGCCAGCAGGTACATAAATGAGCAGTTCTTC

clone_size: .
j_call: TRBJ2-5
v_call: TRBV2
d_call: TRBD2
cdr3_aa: CASSKGLAGPEETQYF
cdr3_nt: TGTGCCAGCAGTAAGGGACTAGCGGGGCCCGAAGAGACCCAGTACTTC

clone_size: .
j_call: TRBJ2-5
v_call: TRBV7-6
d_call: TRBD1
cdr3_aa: CASSVDRGETQYF
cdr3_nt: TGTGCCAGCAGCGTGGACAGGGGCGAGACCCAGTACTTC

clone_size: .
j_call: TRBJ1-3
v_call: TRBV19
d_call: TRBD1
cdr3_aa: CASKNRGPGGNTIYF
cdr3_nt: TGTGCCAGTAAGAACAGGGGGCCGGGAGGAAACACCATATATTTT

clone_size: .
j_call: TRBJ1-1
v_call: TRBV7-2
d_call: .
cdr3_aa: CASSSRVNTEAFF
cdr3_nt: TGTGCCAGCAGCTCCCGGGTGAACACTGAAGCTTTCTTT

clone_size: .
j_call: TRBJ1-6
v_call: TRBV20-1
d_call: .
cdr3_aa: CSARDLGVLHF
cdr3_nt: TGCAGTGCTAGAGACCTCGGGGTCCTCCACTTT

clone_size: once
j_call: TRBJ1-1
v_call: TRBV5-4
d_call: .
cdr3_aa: CASSFMNTEAFF
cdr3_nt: TGTGCCAGCAGCTTTATGAACACTGAAGCTTTCTTT

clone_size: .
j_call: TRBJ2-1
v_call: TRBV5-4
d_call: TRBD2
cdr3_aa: CASSSSGRASWEQFF
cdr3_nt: TGTGCCAGCAGTTCTAGCGGGAGGGCTAGCTGGGAGCAGTTCTTC

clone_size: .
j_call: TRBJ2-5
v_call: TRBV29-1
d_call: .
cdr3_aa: CSVVETVQETQYF
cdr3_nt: TGCAGCGTTGTAGAGACAGTTCAAGAGACCCAGTACTTC

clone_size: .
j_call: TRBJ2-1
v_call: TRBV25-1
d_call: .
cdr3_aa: CASSEFRASSNNEQFF
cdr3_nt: TGTGCCAGCAGTGAATTCCGCGCCTCTAGCAACAATGAGCAGTTCTTC

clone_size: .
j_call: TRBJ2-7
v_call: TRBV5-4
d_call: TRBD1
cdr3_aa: CASSLEGTDVSEQYF
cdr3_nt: TGTGCCAGCAGCTTGGAGGGGACAGACGTCAGCGAGCAGTACTTC

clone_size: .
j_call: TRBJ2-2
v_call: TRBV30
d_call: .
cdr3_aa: CAWSLLNTGELFF
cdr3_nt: TGTGCCTGGAGTTTACTGAACACCGGGGAGCTGTTTTTT

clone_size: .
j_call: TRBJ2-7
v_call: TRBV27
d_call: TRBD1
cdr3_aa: CASGRTGLYEQYF
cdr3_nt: TGTGCCAGCGGCCGGACAGGACTCTACGAGCAGTACTTC

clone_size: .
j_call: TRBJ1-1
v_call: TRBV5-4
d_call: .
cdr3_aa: CASSLDRVNTEAFF
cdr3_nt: TGTGCCAGCAGCTTGGACAGGGTGAACACTGAAGCTTTCTTT

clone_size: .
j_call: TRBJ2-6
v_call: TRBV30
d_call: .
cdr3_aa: CAWSVRAGEGNVLTF
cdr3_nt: TGTGCCTGGAGTGTAAGGGCCGGCGAGGGCAACGTCCTGACTTTC

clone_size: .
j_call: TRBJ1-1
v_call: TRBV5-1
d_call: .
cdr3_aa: CASSLAITGTEAFF
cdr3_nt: TGCGCCAGCAGCTTGGCCATAACAGGGACTGAAGCTTTCTTT

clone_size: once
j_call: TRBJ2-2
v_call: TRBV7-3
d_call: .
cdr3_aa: CASSLIQTGELFF
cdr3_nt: TGTGCCAGCAGCTTAATTCAGACCGGGGAGCTGTTTTTT

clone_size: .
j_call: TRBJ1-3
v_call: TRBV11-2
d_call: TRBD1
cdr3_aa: CASSPPPAGGYGNTIYF
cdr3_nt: TGTGCCAGCAGCCCCCCCCCTGCAGGGGGCTATGGAAACACCATATATTTT

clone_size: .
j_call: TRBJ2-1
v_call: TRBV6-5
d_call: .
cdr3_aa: CASSYSAGATNEQFF
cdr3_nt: TGTGCCAGCAGTTACTCGGCCGGAGCTACGAATGAGCAGTTCTTC

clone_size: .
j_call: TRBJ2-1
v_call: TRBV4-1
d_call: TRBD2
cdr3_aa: CASSQLGLATEQFF
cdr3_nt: TGCGCCAGCAGCCAACTGGGACTAGCGACTGAGCAGTTCTTC

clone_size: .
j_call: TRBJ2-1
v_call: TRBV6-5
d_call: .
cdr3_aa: CASRIQGGYNEQFF
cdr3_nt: TGTGCCAGCAGGATACAAGGAGGTTACAATGAGCAGTTCTTC

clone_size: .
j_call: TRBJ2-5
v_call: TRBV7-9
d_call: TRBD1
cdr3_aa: CASNHQGGQGETQYF
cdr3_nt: TGTGCCAGCAACCATCAAGGGGGACAGGGGGAGACCCAGTACTTC

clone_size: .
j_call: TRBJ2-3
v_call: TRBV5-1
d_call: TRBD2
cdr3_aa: CASSLLAGGNTDTQYF
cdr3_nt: TGCGCCAGCAGCTTGCTAGCGGGCGGAAACACAGATACGCAGTATTTT

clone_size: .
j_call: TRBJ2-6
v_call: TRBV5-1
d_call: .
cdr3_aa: CASSLVSQASSGANVLTF
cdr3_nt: TGCGCCAGCAGCTTGGTTTCACAGGCTAGCTCTGGGGCCAACGTCCTGACTTTC

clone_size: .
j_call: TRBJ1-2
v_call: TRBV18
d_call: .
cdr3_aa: CASSPGSDYYGYTF
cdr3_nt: TGTGCCAGCTCACCCGGGTCAGACTACTATGGCTACACCTTC

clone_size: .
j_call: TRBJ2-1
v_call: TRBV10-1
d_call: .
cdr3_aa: CASSSQRNEQFF
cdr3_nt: TGCGCCAGCAGTAGCCAACGCAATGAGCAGTTCTTC

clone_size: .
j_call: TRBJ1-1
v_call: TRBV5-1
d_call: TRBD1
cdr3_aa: CASSLGGSRQGKTEAFF
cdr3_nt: TGCGCCAGCAGCTTGGGGGGCAGTCGACAGGGGAAAACTGAAGCTTTCTTT

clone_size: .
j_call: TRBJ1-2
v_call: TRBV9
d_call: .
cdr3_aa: CASSVGDQGYGYTF
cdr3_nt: TGTGCCAGCAGCGTAGGTGACCAGGGATATGGCTACACCTTC

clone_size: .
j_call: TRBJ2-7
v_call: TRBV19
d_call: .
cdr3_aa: CASSIAGVEQYF
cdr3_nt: TGTGCCAGTAGTATCGCAGGGGTTGAGCAGTACTTC

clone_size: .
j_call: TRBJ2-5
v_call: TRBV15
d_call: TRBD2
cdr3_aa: CATSLLAGEETQYF
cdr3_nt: TGTGCCACCAGCTTACTAGCGGGAGAAGAGACCCAGTACTTC

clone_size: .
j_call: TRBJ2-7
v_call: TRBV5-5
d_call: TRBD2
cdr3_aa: CASSMPRFASGSSYEQYF
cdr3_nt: TGTGCCAGCAGCATGCCTCGTTTTGCTAGCGGGAGCTCCTACGAGCAGTACTTC

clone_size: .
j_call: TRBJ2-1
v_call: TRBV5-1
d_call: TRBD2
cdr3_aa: CASSLLAGNEGEQFF
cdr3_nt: TGCGCCAGCAGCTTACTAGCGGGAAATGAGGGTGAGCAGTTCTTC

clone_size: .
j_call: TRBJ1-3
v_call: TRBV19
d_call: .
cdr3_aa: CASSIMLGLSGNTIYF
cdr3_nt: TGTGCCAGTAGTATTATGTTGGGCCTCTCTGGAAACACCATATATTTT

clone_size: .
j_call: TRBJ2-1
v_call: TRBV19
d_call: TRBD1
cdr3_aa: CASSERQGFYNEQFF
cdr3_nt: TGTGCCAGTAGTGAGCGACAGGGTTTCTACAATGAGCAGTTCTTC

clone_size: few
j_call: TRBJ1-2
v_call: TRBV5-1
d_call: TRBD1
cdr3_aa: CASSSGDRVGYTF
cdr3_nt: TGCGCCAGCAGCTCAGGCGACAGGGTTGGCTACACCTTC

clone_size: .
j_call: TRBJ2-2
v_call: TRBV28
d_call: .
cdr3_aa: CASSLRRDPNTGELFF
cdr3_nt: TGTGCCAGCAGTTTACGGCGGGATCCGAACACCGGGGAGCTGTTTTTT

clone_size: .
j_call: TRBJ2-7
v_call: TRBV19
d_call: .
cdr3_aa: CASSIRGRLYEQYF
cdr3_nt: TGTGCCAGTAGTATCCGAGGCAGACTATACGAGCAGTACTTC

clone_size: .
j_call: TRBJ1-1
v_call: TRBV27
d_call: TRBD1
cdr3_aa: CASSSTGEAEAFF
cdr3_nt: TGTGCCAGCAGTTCCACAGGGGAAGCTGAAGCTTTCTTT

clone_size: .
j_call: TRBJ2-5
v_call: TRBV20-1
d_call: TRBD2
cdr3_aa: CSVGGEETQYF
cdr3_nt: TGCAGTGTCGGGGGGGAAGAGACCCAGTACTTC

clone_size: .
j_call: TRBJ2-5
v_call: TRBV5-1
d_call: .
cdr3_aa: CASSRLGDYQETQYF
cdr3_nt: TGCGCCAGCAGCCGACTCGGGGATTACCAAGAGACCCAGTACTTC

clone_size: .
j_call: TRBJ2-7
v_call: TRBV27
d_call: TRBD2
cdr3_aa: CASSPSTSAAYEQYF
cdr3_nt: TGTGCCAGCAGTCCCTCGACTAGCGCCGCCTACGAGCAGTACTTC

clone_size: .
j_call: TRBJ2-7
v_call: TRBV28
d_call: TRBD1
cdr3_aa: CASSFGDRTSYEQYF
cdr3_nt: TGTGCCAGCAGTTTCGGGGACAGAACCTCCTACGAGCAGTACTTC

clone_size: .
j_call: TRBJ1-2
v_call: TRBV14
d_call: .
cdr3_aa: CASSPTGPVIYGYTF
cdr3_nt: TGTGCCAGCAGCCCTACAGGGCCAGTTATCTATGGCTACACCTTC

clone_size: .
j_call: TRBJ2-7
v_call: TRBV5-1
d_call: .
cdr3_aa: CASSRLEGHSYEQYF
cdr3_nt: TGCGCCAGCAGCCGACTAGAGGGGCACTCCTACGAGCAGTACTTC

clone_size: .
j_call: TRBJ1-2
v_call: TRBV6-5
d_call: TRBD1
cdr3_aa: CASSYSIQGARGYTF
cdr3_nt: TGTGCCAGCAGTTACTCGATACAGGGGGCGCGGGGCTACACCTTC